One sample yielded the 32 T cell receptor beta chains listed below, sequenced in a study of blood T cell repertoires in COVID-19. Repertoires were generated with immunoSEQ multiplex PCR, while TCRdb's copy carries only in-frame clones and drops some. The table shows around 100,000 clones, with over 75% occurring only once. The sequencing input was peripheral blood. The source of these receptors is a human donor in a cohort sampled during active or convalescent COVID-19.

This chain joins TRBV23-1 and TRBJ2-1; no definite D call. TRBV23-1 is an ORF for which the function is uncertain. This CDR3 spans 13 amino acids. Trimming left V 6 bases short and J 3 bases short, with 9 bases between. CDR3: CASRWPIYNEQFF. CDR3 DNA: TGCGCCAGCAGATGGCCCATCTACAATGAGCAGTTCTTC.

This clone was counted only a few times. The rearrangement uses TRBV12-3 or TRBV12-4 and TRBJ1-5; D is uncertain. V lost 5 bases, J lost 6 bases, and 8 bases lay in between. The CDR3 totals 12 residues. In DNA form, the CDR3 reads TGTGCCAGCAGTCTAGGAGTTCAGCCCCAGCATTTT. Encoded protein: CASSLGVQPQHF.

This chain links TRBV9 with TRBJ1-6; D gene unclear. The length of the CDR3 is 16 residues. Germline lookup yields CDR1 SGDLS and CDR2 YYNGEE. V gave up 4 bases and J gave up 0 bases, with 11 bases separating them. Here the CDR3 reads CASSPHTSSYNSPLHF. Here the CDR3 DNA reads TGTGCCAGCAGCCCACATACTAGCTCCTATAATTCACCCCTCCACTTT.

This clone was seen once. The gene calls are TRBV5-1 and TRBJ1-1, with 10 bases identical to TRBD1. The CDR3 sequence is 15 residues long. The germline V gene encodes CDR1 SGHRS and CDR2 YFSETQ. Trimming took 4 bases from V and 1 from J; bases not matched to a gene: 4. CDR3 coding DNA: TGCGCCAGCAGCCCGGGACAGGGGCGGAACACTGAAGCTTTCTTT. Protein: CASSPGQGRNTEAFF. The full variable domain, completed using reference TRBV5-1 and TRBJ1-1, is KAGVTQTPRYLIKTRGQQVTLSCSPISGHRSVSWYQQTPGQGLQFLFEYFSETQRNKGNFPGRFSGRQFSNSRSEMNVSTLELGDSALYLCASSPGQGRNTEAFFGQGTRLTVV.

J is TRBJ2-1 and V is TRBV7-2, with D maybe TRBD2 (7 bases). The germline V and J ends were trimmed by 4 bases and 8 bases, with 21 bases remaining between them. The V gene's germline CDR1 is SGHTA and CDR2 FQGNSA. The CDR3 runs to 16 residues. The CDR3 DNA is TGTGCCAGCAGCTCCCCTTTTGGAGGGGGGGCCCATGAGCAGTTCTTC. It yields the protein CASSSPFGGGAHEQFF.

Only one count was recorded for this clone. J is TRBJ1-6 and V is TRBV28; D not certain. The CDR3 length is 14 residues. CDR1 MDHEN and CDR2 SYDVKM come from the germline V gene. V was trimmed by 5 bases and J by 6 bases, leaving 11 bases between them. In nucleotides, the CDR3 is TGTGCCAGCAGTGGCGGGTTGGGTAATTCACCCCTCCACTTT. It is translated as CASSGGLGNSPLHF.

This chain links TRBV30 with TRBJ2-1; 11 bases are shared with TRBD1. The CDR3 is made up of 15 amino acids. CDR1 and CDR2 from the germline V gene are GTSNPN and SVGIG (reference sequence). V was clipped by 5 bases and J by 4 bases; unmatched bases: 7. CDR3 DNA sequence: TGTGCCTGGCAAGGGACAGGGGGATCATACAATGAGCAGTTCTTC. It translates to CAWQGTGGSYNEQFF.

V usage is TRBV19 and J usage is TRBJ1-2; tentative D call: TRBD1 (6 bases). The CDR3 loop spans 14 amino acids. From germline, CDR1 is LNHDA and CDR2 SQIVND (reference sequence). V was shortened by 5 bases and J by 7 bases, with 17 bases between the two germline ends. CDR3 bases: TGTGCCAGTAGTTCAGGGCGGGGGGCTTTTGGCTACACCTTC. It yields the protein CASSSGRGAFGYTF.

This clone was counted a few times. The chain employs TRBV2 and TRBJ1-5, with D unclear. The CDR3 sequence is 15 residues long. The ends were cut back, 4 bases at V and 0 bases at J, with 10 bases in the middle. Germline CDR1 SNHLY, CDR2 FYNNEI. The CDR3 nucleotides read TGTGCCAGCAGTGCAGACTCCTATAGCAATCAGCCCCAGCATTTT. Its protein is CASSADSYSNQPQHF. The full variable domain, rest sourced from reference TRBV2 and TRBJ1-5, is EPEVTQTPSHQVTQMGQEVILRCVPISNHLYFYWYRQILGQKVEFLVSFYNNEISEKSEIFDDQFSVERPDGSNFTLKIRSTKLEDSAMYFCASSADSYSNQPQHFGDGTRLSIL.

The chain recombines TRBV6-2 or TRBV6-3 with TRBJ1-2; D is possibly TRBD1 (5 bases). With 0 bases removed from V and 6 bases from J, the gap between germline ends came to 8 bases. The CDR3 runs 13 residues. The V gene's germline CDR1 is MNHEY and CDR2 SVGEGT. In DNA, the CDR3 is TGTGCCAGCAGTTACTCGTCAGGGCATGGCTACACCTTC. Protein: CASSYSSGHGYTF.

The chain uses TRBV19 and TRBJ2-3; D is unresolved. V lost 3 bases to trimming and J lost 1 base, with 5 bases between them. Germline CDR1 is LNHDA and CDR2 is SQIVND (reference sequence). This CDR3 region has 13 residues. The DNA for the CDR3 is TGTGCCAGTAGTATCGGAGGCACAGATACGCAGTATTTT. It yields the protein CASSIGGTDTQYF. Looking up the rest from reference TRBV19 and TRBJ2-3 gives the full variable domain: DGGITQSPKYLFRKEGQNVTLSCEQNLNHDAMYWYRQDPGQGLRLIYYSQIVNDFQKGDIAEGYSVSREKKESFPLTVTSAQKNPTAFYLCASSIGGTDTQYFGPGTRLTVL.

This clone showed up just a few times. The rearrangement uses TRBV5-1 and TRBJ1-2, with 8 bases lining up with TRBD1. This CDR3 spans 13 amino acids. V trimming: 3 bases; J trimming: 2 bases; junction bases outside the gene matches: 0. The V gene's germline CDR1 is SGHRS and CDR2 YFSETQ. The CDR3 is CASSWTGNYGYTF. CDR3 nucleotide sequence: TGCGCCAGCAGCTGGACAGGGAACTATGGCTACACCTTC.

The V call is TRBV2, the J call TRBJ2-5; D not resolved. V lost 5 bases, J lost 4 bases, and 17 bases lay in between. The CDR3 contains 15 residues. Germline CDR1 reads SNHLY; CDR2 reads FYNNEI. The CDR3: CASSLQAGSGETQYF. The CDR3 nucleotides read TGTGCCAGCAGTCTACAAGCCGGATCGGGAGAGACCCAGTACTTC. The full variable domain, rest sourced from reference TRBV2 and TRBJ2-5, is EPEVTQTPSHQVTQMGQEVILRCVPISNHLYFYWYRQILGQKVEFLVSFYNNEISEKSEIFDDQFSVERPDGSNFTLKIRSTKLEDSAMYFCASSLQAGSGETQYFGPGTRLLVL.

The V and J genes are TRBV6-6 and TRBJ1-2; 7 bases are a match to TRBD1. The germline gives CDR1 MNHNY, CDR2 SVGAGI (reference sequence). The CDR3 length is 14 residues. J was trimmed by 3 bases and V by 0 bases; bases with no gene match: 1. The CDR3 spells CASSYSGTDYGYTF. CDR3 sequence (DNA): TGTGCCAGCAGTTACTCGGGGACAGACTATGGCTACACCTTC.

The CDR3 reads CASSPGQGQGYTF. The CDR3 DNA reads as TGCGCCAGCAGCCCCGGACAGGGTCAAGGCTACACCTTC. The chain couples TRBV5-1 to TRBJ1-2, with TRBD1 matching 8 bases. Germline V CDR1 and CDR2: SGHRS, YFSETQ. The ends lost 4 bases at V and 8 bases at J; junction bases unmatched: 7. The CDR3 covers 13 residues.

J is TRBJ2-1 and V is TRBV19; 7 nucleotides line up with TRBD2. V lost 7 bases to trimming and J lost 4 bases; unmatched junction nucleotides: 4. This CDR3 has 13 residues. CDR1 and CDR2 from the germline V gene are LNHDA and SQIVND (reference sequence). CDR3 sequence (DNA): TGTGCCAGTATCCCTAGCGGATACAATGAGCAGTTCTTC. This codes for CASIPSGYNEQFF. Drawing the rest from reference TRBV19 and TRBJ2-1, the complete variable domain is DGGITQSPKYLFRKEGQNVTLSCEQNLNHDAMYWYRQDPGQGLRLIYYSQIVNDFQKGDIAEGYSVSREKKESFPLTVTSAQKNPTAFYLCASIPSGYNEQFFGPGTRLTVL.

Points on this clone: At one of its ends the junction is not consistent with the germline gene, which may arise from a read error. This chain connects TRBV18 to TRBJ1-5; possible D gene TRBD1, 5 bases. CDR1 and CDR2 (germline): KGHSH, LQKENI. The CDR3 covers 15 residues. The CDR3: CASSPSDSSYQPQHF. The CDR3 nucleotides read TGTGCCAGCTCACCGAGCGACAGTAGCTATCAGCCCCAGCATTTT.

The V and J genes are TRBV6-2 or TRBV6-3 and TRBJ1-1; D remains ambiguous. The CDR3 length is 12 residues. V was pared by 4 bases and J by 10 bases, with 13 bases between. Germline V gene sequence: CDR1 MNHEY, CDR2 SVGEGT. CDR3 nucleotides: TGTGCCAGCAGTTCTACCGGGTCGGGAGCTTTCTTT. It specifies CASSSTGSGAFF.

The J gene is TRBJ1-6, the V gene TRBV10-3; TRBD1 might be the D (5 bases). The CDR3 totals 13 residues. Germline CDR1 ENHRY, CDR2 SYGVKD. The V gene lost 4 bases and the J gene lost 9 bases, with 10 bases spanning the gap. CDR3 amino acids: CAISAGEGSPLHF. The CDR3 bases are TGTGCCATCAGTGCGGGGGAGGGTTCACCCCTCCACTTT.

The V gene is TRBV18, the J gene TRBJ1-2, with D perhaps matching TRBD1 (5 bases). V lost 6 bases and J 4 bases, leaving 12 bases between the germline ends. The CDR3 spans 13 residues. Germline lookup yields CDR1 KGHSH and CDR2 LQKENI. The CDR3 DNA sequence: TGTGCCAGCTCCCCGGGGGGATCCTATGGCTACACCTTC. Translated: CASSPGGSYGYTF.

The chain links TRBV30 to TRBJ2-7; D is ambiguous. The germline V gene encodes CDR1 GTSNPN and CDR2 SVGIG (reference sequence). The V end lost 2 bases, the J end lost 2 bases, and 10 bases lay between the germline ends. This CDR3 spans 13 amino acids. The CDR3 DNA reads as TGTGCCTGGAGTTTTCCTCCCCCCTACGAGCAGTACTTC. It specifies CAWSFPPPYEQYF.

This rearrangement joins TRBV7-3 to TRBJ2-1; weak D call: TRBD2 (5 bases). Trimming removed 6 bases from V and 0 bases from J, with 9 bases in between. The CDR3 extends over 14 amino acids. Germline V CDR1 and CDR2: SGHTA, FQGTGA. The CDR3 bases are TGTGCCAGCAGTCCAGCGGACTCCTACAATGAGCAGTTCTTC. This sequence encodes CASSPADSYNEQFF.

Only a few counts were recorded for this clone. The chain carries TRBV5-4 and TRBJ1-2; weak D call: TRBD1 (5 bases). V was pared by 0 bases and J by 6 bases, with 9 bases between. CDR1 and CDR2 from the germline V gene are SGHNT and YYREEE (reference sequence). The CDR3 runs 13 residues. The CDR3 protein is CASSLEGANGYTF. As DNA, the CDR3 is TGTGCCAGCAGCTTGGAAGGGGCGAATGGCTACACCTTC.

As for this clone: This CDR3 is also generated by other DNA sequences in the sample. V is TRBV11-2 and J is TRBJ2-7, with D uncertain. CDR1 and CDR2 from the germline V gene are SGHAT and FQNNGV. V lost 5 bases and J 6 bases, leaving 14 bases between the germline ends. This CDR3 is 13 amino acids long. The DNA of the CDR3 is TGTGCCAGCAGCCCTGAGGTTGGGTCCGAGCAGTACTTC. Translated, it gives CASSPEVGSEQYF.

The CDR3 bases are TGTGCCAGCAGCCCCAACGGTCTGGAGACCCAGTACTTC. Its protein product is CASSPNGLETQYF. This chain joins TRBV7-8 and TRBJ2-5; no clear D. Per the germline V gene, CDR1 is SGHVS and CDR2 is FQNEAQ. V was trimmed by 5 bases and J by 5 bases, leaving 12 bases between them. This CDR3 region has 13 residues.

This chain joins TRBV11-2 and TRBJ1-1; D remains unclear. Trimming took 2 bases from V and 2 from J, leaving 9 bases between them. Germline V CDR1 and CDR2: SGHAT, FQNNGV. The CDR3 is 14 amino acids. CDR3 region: CASSLIGVNTEAFF. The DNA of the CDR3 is TGTGCCAGCAGCTTAATCGGGGTAAACACTGAAGCTTTCTTT. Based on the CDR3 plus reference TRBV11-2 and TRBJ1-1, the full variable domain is EAGVAQSPRYKIIEKRQSVAFWCNPISGHATLYWYQQILGQGPKLLIQFQNNGVVDDSQLPKDRFSAERLKGVDSTLKIQPAKLEDSAVYLCASSLIGVNTEAFFGQGTRLTVV.

The chain's CDR3 is CASSYSGTSPSYEQYF. The CDR3 coding sequence is TGTGCCAGCAGTTACTCAGGGACATCCCCCTCCTACGAGCAGTACTTC. This chain uses TRBV6-5 with TRBJ2-7; maybe TRBD1 (6 bases). V lost 0 bases and J lost 0, with 12 bases in between. The CDR3 loop spans 16 amino acids. The germline CDR1 and CDR2 sequences are MNHEY and SVGAGI.

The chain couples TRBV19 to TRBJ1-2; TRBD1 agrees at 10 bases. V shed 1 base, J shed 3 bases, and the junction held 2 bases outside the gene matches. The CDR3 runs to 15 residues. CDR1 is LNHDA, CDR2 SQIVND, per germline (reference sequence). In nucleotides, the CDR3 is TGTGCCAGTAGTATAGGGACAGGGGGGTACTATGGCTACACCTTC. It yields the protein CASSIGTGGYYGYTF.

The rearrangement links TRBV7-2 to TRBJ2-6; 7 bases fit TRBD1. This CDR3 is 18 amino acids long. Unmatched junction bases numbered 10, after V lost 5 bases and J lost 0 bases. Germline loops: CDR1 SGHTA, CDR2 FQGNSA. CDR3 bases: TGTGCCAGCAGCACTAGGACAGGTTTGAGCTCTGGGGCCAACGTCCTGACTTTC. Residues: CASSTRTGLSSGANVLTF. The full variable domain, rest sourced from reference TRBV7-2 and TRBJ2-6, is GAGVSQSPSNKVTEKGKDVELRCDPISGHTALYWYRQSLGQGLEFLIYFQGNSAPDKSGLPSDRFSAERTGGSVSTLTIQRTQQEDSAVYLCASSTRTGLSSGANVLTFGAGSRLTVL.

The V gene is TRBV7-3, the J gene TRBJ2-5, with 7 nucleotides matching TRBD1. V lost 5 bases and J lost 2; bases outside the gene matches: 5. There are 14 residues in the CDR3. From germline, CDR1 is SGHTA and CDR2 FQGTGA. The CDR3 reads CASSPQGWQETQYF. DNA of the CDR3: TGTGCCAGCAGCCCACAGGGGTGGCAAGAGACCCAGTACTTC.

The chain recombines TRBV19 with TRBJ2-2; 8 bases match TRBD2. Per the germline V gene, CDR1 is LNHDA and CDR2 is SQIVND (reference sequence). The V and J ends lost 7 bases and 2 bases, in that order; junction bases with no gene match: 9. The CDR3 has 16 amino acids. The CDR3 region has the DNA TGTGCCAGTAACCGGTGGGCGGGGGGCAACACCGGGGAGCTGTTTTTT. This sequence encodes CASNRWAGGNTGELFF.

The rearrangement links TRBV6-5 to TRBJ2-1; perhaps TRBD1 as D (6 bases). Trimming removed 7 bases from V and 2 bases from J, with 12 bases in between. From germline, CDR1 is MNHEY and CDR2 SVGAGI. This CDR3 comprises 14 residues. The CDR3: CASIEDSPYNEQFF. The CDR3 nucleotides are TGTGCCAGCATCGAGGACAGTCCCTACAATGAGCAGTTCTTC.